The 10 T cell receptor beta chains listed next were all sequenced from one sample in a study of spatial heterogeneity in lung cancer. The time point is: blood at routine non-recurrence follow-up after resection. MiXCR was run by TCRdb on the 5' RACE reads, yielding one entry per CDR3 protein. The sample has 25,000 to 35,000 distinct CDR3 sequences, less than 11% seen once. Material: PBMCs, obtained at follow-up. The origin of the receptors is a female donor with early-stage non-small cell lung cancer.

This chain links TRBV7-2 with TRBJ2-2; D unresolved. V lost 4 bases and J 0 bases, leaving 9 bases between the germline ends. Per the germline V gene, CDR1 is SGHTA and CDR2 is FQGNSA. The CDR3 runs to 15 residues. The CDR3 bases are TGTGCCAGCAGCTATACGGTTCCGAACACCGGGGAGCTGTTTTTT. It is translated as CASSYTVPNTGELFF.

This clonotype appeared many times. This chain uses TRBV15 with TRBJ1-6, with D unresolved. Trimming pared 4 bases from V and 3 bases from J, leaving 7 bases between. CDR3 size: 14 residues. Germline V gene lookup returns CDR1 LNHNV and CDR2 YYDKDF (reference sequence). The DNA for the CDR3 is TGTGCCACCAGCACTGACATCTATAATTCACCCCTCCACTTT. Its protein is CATSTDIYNSPLHF. Based on the CDR3 plus reference TRBV15 and TRBJ1-6, the full variable domain is DAMVIQNPRYQVTQFGKPVTLSCSQTLNHNVMYWYQQKSSQAPKLLFHYYDKDFNNEADTPDNFQSRRPNTSFCFLDIRSPGLGDTAMYLCATSTDIYNSPLHFGNGTRLTVT.

The chain combines TRBV20-1 with TRBJ2-2; 11 nucleotides line up with TRBD2. V lost 0 bases, J lost 10 bases, and 7 bases stayed unmatched. The CDR3 runs to 15 residues. CDR1 and CDR2 from the germline V gene are DFQATT and SNEGSKA (reference sequence). The CDR3 here is CSARDGTSGLVELFF. The CDR3, as DNA: TGCAGTGCTAGAGATGGGACTAGCGGCTTAGTGGAGCTGTTTTTT.

This clonotype was seen repeatedly, ten times or more. This chain uses TRBV29-1 with TRBJ2-1, with TRBD1 matching over 9 bases. Trimming removed 4 bases from V and 2 bases from J; junction bases left unmatched: 3. This CDR3 has 14 residues. Germline CDR1 reads SQVTM; CDR2 reads ANQGSEA. In DNA, the CDR3 is TGCAGCGTTGGGACAGGGGACCCCTACAATGAGCAGTTCTTC. It is translated as CSVGTGDPYNEQFF.

The V call is TRBV10-3, the J call TRBJ2-1; D is unclear. Germline CDR1 reads ENHRY; CDR2 reads SYGVKD. CDR3 size: 14 residues. The V end was cut by 8 bases, the J end by 4 bases, with 15 bases between. DNA for the CDR3: TGTGCCATCGCGAGTACCTCTACTTACAATGAGCAGTTCTTC. Its translation: CAIASTSTYNEQFF.

This clonotype has ten or more counts. The J gene is TRBJ2-6, the V gene TRBV19; 9 nucleotides align to TRBD1. V was pared by 10 bases and J by 0 bases, with 7 bases of the junction left unmatched. Germline CDR1 LNHDA, CDR2 SQIVND (reference sequence). The CDR3 runs to 16 residues. Written as DNA, the CDR3 is TGTGCCACCTCCGGGACAGGGCCCTCTGGGGCCAACGTCCTGACTTTC. Amino acids: CATSGTGPSGANVLTF.

The V and J genes are TRBV6-2 or TRBV6-3 and TRBJ1-5; a possible D gene is TRBD1 (6 bases). The CDR3 contains 15 residues. The V and J ends lost 6 bases and 7 bases respectively, with 19 bases between them. Germline CDR1 and CDR2: MNHEY and SVGEGT. This CDR3 is CASSTRGLGGQPQHF. CDR3 bases: TGTGCCAGCAGCACCAGGGGTTTAGGCGGGCAGCCCCAGCATTTT.

In this sample, this clonotype turned up many times. This sequence joins TRBV19 and TRBJ1-5, with a weak D call TRBD1 (5 bases). CDR1 is LNHDA, CDR2 SQIVND, per germline (reference sequence). This CDR3 region has 16 residues. Trimming stripped 5 bases from V and 0 bases from J, with 14 bases between. CDR3 region: CASSASGTYSNQPQHF. In nucleotides, the CDR3 is TGTGCCAGTAGTGCCTCAGGGACCTATAGCAATCAGCCCCAGCATTTT.

V is TRBV5-4 and J is TRBJ2-5, with D perhaps TRBD1 (6 bases). V was cut by 4 bases and J by 3 bases, with 16 bases left in between. The CDR3 consists of 15 residues. Germline lookup yields CDR1 SGHNT and CDR2 YYREEE (reference sequence). The CDR3 sequence is CASSDDRPPEETQYF. The DNA of the CDR3 is TGTGCCAGCAGCGACGACAGGCCACCGGAAGAGACCCAGTACTTC.

This clonotype has a count of ten or more. This chain uses TRBV27 with TRBJ2-7, with 12 nucleotides matching TRBD1. Unmatched junction bases numbered 6, after V lost 6 bases and J lost 6 bases. The CDR3 runs to 14 residues. CDR1 MNHEY and CDR2 SMNVEV come from the germline V gene (reference sequence). CDR3 bases: TGTGCCAGCAGCCCCGGGACAGGGGGCTTCGAGCAGTACTTC. Its protein is CASSPGTGGFEQYF.